This T cell receptor beta chain derives from a study of blood T cell repertoires in COVID-19. Study overall: There were acute and convalescent COVID-19 samples, and they came from the United States, Italy and Spain. Sources were T cells, B-cell-depleted T cells, or PBMCs; the material itself was cDNA or gDNA.

Original processing notes: Reference gene primer amplification in the assay estimated nucleated cell counts. Sequenced by immunoSEQ multiplex PCR; TCRdb stores in-frame clones only, minus some. V and J calls and clone size come straight from that table; D and trimming were deduced from the DNA. The table shows over 100,000 clones, with 75% to 85% occurring only once. Germline V gene data show CDR1 as SGDLS and CDR2 as YYNGEE. There are 14 residues in the CDR3. Trimming shortened V by 2 bases and J by 5 bases, and 10 bases separated the two germline ends. The chain links TRBV9 to TRBJ2-2; perhaps TRBD2 as D (6 bases). The receptor was derived from a human donor in a cohort sampled during active COVID-19. Specimen: peripheral blood. This CDR3 reads CASSVFSGTGELFF. The CDR3, as DNA: TGTGCCAGCAGCGTTTTTAGCGGAACCGGGGAGCTGTTTTTT.